This is a list of T cell receptor beta chains from one sample in a study of PD-1 blockade in classical Hodgkin lymphoma. Sequencing was performed with immunoSEQ multiplex PCR; in TCRdb, only in-frame clones are kept and a portion is missing. Seen here are about 13,000 clones, 80% observed once, and the top ten hold 20% to 25%. Sequencing was performed on peripheral blood mononuclear cells (PBMCs), taken at baseline. These receptors were obtained from a human donor with classical Hodgkin lymphoma. CDR3s include the opening cysteine and the closing phenylalanine or tryptophan. The order of the fields is J gene, D gene, clone size, V gene, CDR3 protein, CDR3 DNA. A D gene is named only where the DNA matches it firmly. Size tells how often a clone was seen (once, few, many) or the class of an expanded clone, and some rows leave it out.

TRBJ2-7,TRBD2,.,TRBV2,CASSGDSGGPREQYF,TGTGCCAGCAGTGGGGATAGCGGGGGTCCGCGCGAGCAGTACTTC
TRBJ1-1,.,.,TRBV27,CASRQGANTEAFF,TGTGCCAGCAGACAGGGCGCGAACACTGAAGCTTTCTTT
TRBJ1-5,.,.,TRBV19,CASERSLNQPQHF,TGTGCCAGTGAGCGCAGTCTCAATCAGCCCCAGCATTTT
TRBJ1-4,.,.,TRBV6-4,CASSDDSIIATNEKLFF,TGTGCCAGCAGTGACGACAGCATTATCGCAACTAATGAAAAACTGTTTTTT
TRBJ2-2,TRBD2,.,TRBV10-3,CAITDLAGGPTGELFF,TGTGCCATCACCGACTTAGCGGGGGGGCCCACCGGGGAGCTGTTTTTT
TRBJ2-2,.,.,TRBV18,CASSPQRTTLTGELFF,TGTGCCAGCTCACCACAAAGGACGACTCTAACCGGGGAGCTGTTTTTT
TRBJ2-7,.,.,TRBV6-1,CAISDDPKRTVSYEQYF,TGTGCCATCAGTGATGACCCCAAACGGACAGTCTCCTACGAGCAGTACTTC
TRBJ2-1,.,.,TRBV18,CASSPTSLGYNEQFF,TGTGCCAGCTCACCGACTAGTTTAGGGTACAATGAGCAGTTCTTC
TRBJ1-3,.,once,TRBV5-4,CASSLDRSSGNTIYF,TGTGCCAGCAGCCTTGACCGGAGCTCTGGAAACACCATATATTTT
TRBJ1-2,.,.,TRBV7-2,CASSDQGINYGYTF,TGTGCCAGCAGCGACCAGGGAATAAACTATGGCTACACCTTC
TRBJ2-2,.,.,TRBV5-1,CASSLRVAGELFF,TGCGCCAGCAGCTTAAGGGTGGCCGGGGAGCTGTTTTTT
TRBJ2-3,TRBD2,few,TRBV5-1,CASSLEGISGATSTDTQYF,TGCGCCAGCAGCTTGGAGGGAATTAGCGGGGCAACTAGCACAGATACGCAGTATTTT
TRBJ1-1,.,.,TRBV18,CASSPSGGRATEAFF,TGTGCCAGCTCACCATCGGGGGGGCGGGCCACTGAAGCTTTCTTT
TRBJ1-1,.,.,TRBV7-2,CASRNRAGATEAFF,TGTGCCAGCAGGAACAGGGCGGGGGCCACTGAAGCTTTCTTT
TRBJ1-3,.,.,TRBV5-1,CASSDVGGLSGNTIYF,TGCGCCAGCAGCGACGTGGGGGGCCTCTCTGGAAACACCATATATTTT
TRBJ1-6,TRBD1,.,TRBV7-8,CASSLARQGKSPLHF,TGTGCCAGCAGCTTAGCCAGACAGGGGAAGTCACCCCTCCACTTT
TRBJ2-7,.,.,TRBV18,CASSPDGSYEQYF,TGTGCCAGCTCACCAGACGGATCCTACGAGCAGTACTTC
TRBJ2-6,TRBD2,.,TRBV7-2,CASSLVRLAGGRGANVLTF,TGTGCCAGCAGCTTAGTTAGGCTAGCGGGGGGACGTGGGGCCAACGTCCTGACTTTC
TRBJ2-2,TRBD1,once,TRBV12-5,CATHPGTGGISGELFF,TGTGCTACCCACCCCGGGACAGGGGGCATTAGCGGGGAGCTGTTTTTT
TRBJ2-7,.,few,TRBV6-8,CASSYNGKTYEQYF,TGTGCCAGCAGTTACAATGGCAAGACCTACGAGCAGTACTTC
TRBJ1-5,.,.,TRBV7-2,CASSLVWVSRQPQHF,TGTGCCAGCAGCTTAGTATGGGTTAGTAGGCAGCCCCAGCATTTT
TRBJ1-2,.,.,TRBV2,CASSLGQPYTF,TGTGCCAGCAGTCTTGGACAGCCCTACACCTTC
TRBJ1-2,.,few,TRBV28,CASSLGEIYGYTF,TGTGCCAGCAGTTTGGGGGAAATCTATGGCTACACCTTC
TRBJ2-7,.,.,TRBV19,CASTSSLTDYEQYF,TGTGCCAGTACCTCATCGTTGACAGACTACGAGCAGTACTTC
TRBJ1-2,.,.,TRBV10-1,CASSDGVSYTF,TGCGCCAGCAGTGACGGGGTGAGCTACACCTTC
TRBJ1-4,.,.,TRBV10-3,CAISGGTNEKLFF,TGTGCCATCAGTGGGGGTACTAATGAAAAACTGTTTTTT
TRBJ2-5,TRBD1,once,TRBV10-3,CASRQGGETQYF,TGTGCCAGCAGACAGGGGGGAGAGACCCAGTACTTC
TRBJ1-2,.,.,TRBV28,CATNNGVYGYTF,TGTGCCACTAATAACGGGGTTTATGGCTACACCTTC
TRBJ1-2,.,.,TRBV9,CASGRGVDYGYTF,TGTGCCAGCGGGAGAGGGGTTGACTATGGCTACACCTTC
TRBJ1-5,TRBD1,once,TRBV10-2,CASSGGQGNQPQHF,TGCGCCAGTTCGGGGGGACAGGGGAATCAGCCCCAGCATTTT
TRBJ1-2,.,.,TRBV5-1,CASRGQGPNYYGYTF,TGCGCCAGCAGGGGTCAGGGCCCCAACTACTATGGCTACACCTTC
TRBJ2-1,TRBD2,once,TRBV10-3,CAIKASGSSYNEQFF,TGTGCCATCAAGGCTAGCGGTAGCTCCTACAATGAGCAGTTCTTC
TRBJ2-1,TRBD2,.,TRBV9,CASSVDGTTYNEQFF,TGTGCCAGCAGCGTAGATGGGACTACCTACAATGAGCAGTTCTTC
TRBJ2-1,TRBD2,.,TRBV11-1,CASSLLGLVYNEQFF,TGTGCCAGCAGCTTATTGGGACTAGTGTATAATGAGCAGTTCTTC
TRBJ1-6,.,few,TRBV5-8,CASSPVRPLHF,TGTGCCAGCAGCCCCGTGAGGCCCCTCCACTTT
TRBJ2-7,.,.,TRBV29-1,CSVEDRGSSYEQYF,TGCAGCGTTGAAGATCGGGGTAGCTCCTACGAGCAGTACTTC
TRBJ2-3,.,.,TRBV7-2,CASSLQGTPTDTQYF,TGTGCCAGCAGCTTACAGGGGACCCCCACAGATACGCAGTATTTT
TRBJ2-7,.,few,TRBV27,CASSLAFSYEQYF,TGTGCCAGCAGTTTGGCCTTCTCCTACGAGCAGTACTTC
TRBJ2-5,.,.,TRBV4-2,CASSQRWGGVETQYF,TGTGCCAGCAGCCAAAGGTGGGGGGGCGTAGAGACCCAGTACTTC
TRBJ2-5,TRBD2,.,TRBV6-5,CASSYFGASGQETQYF,TGTGCCAGCAGTTACTTTGGGGCTAGCGGCCAAGAGACCCAGTACTTC
TRBJ1-5,TRBD1,.,TRBV7-2,CASSWTGGNNQPQHF,TGTGCCAGCAGCTGGACAGGGGGGAACAATCAGCCCCAGCATTTT
TRBJ1-2,.,.,TRBV15,CATSRDTYYGYTF,TGTGCCACCAGCAGAGACACCTACTATGGCTACACCTTC
TRBJ2-1,.,.,TRBV10-1,CASSDPWRANEQFF,TGCGCCAGCAGTGACCCGTGGAGGGCCAATGAGCAGTTCTTC
TRBJ1-6,.,few,TRBV9,CASSVLYGSSPLHF,TGTGCCAGCAGCGTGCTGTATGGCAGTTCACCCCTCCACTTT
TRBJ2-2,.,.,TRBV18,CASSPQGTAAELFF,TGTGCCAGCTCACCCCAAGGGACCGCGGCGGAGCTGTTTTTT
TRBJ1-2,.,.,TRBV5-5,CASSEDRYGYTF,TGTGCCAGCAGCGAAGACAGATATGGCTACACCTTC